This TCR beta chain was recorded in a study of cytomegalovirus exposure and HLA in healthy donors. The study ran its PCR with 60 Vbeta and 13 Jbeta primers. Generated by immunoSEQ multiplex PCR, the TCRdb table keeps only in-frame clones and is missing some. The repertoire table contains tens of thousands of clones. Turning to this clone: Its antigen is still unknown.

The study, taken as a whole, reports: In a later analysis, most CMV-associated TCR beta chains appeared HLA-restricted. Later work showed greater clonal expansion in HLA-associated TCR beta chains than in equally common others.

The length of the CDR3 is 17 residues. Unmatched junction bases numbered 8, after V lost 4 bases and J lost 0 bases. Germline V lookup: CDR1 SGHRS, CDR2 YFSETQ. The chain links TRBV5-1 to TRBJ2-7; TRBD2 matches at 12 bases. The receptor comes from a woman between 25 and 40 years old in good health and CMV-seronegative. Source material: PBMCs. The CDR3 nucleotides read TGCGCCAGCAGCCAGGGACTAGCGGGCCCCTTCTCCTACGAGCAGTACTTC. This codes for CASSQGLAGPFSYEQYF.